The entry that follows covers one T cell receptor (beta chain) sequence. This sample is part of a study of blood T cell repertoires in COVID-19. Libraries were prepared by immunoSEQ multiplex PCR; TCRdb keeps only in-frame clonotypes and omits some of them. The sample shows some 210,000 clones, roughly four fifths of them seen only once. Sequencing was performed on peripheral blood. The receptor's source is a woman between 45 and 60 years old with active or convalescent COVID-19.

The DNA for the CDR3 is TGTGCCAGTTTCTCCGCAGATACGCAGTATTTT. This sequence encodes CASFSADTQYF. The chain combines TRBV19 with TRBJ2-3, with no clear D. The V gene's germline CDR1 is LNHDA and CDR2 SQIVND (reference sequence). The ends were cut back, 8 bases at V and 4 bases at J, with 7 bases in the middle. This CDR3 contains 11 residues. The entire variable domain, with the rest obtained from reference TRBV19 and TRBJ2-3, is as follows: DGGITQSPKYLFRKEGQNVTLSCEQNLNHDAMYWYRQDPGQGLRLIYYSQIVNDFQKGDIAEGYSVSREKKESFPLTVTSAQKNPTAFYLCASFSADTQYFGPGTRLTVL.